Shown below are 22 T cell receptor beta chains from a single sample sequenced in a study of shared clonotypes between healthy human individuals. Generated by immunoSEQ multiplex PCR, the TCRdb table keeps only in-frame clones and is missing some. Of around 2.5 million clones listed, roughly 93% are singletons. The sequenced material came from naive CD4+ T cells from PBMCs. Indicated subset: CD45RA+ positively selected. The receptors come from a man aged 18 to 30 in good health. Some clones in this sample may be carry-over from other donors' samples.

The rearrangement links TRBV5-8 to TRBJ1-3, with D uncertain. CDR1 and CDR2 (germline): SGHTS, YDEGEE. The CDR3 runs to 16 residues. Trimming stripped 1 base from V and 0 bases from J, with 11 bases between. The DNA of the CDR3 is TGTGCCAGCAGCTTGAATTCGCCAAACTCTGGAAACACCATATATTTT. Translation: CASSLNSPNSGNTIYF.

V and J are TRBV7-2 and TRBJ1-2; D call uncertain. The CDR3 totals 15 residues. The V gene's germline CDR1 is SGHTA and CDR2 FQGNSA. Trimming removed 1 base at V and 2 bases at J, with 11 bases between. The CDR3, as DNA: TGTGCCAGCAGCTTAGGGGCGGCCTTAAACTATGGCTACACCTTC. Translation: CASSLGAALNYGYTF.

V usage is TRBV6-1 and J usage is TRBJ1-1, with a possible D match to TRBD1 (6 bases). Germline V gene data show CDR1 as MNHNS and CDR2 as SASEGT. CDR3 length: 13 amino acids. With 7 bases removed from V and 0 bases from J, the gap between germline ends came to 9 bases. CDR3 sequence (DNA): TGTGCCAGCACCACAGGGTTGAACACTGAAGCTTTCTTT. Protein sequence: CASTTGLNTEAFF.

The CDR3 DNA reads TGCGCCAGCAGCGTACGGACTAGCGGGCCTCTTAAGTTCTTC. Its protein product is CASSVRTSGPLKFF. V is TRBV5-1 and J is TRBJ2-1; TRBD2 agrees at 11 bases. Germline CDR1 SGHRS, CDR2 YFSETQ. J lost 14 bases, V lost 4 bases, and 11 bases had no gene match. This CDR3 is built from 14 residues.

V and J are TRBV5-4 and TRBJ2-7; TRBD2 agrees at 12 bases. With 2 bases clipped from V and 2 bases from J, the junction kept 5 bases outside the gene matches. The CDR3 contains 16 residues. Per the germline V gene, CDR1 is SGHNT and CDR2 is YYREEE (reference sequence). CDR3 sequence (DNA): TGTGCCAGCAGCTTAGGTCGGACTAGCGGGACCTACGAGCAGTACTTC. This translates into CASSLGRTSGTYEQYF.

The V call is TRBV19, the J call TRBJ2-7; 10 bases fit TRBD1. CDR1 and CDR2 (germline): LNHDA, SQIVND (reference sequence). Trimming at V came to 9 bases and at J to 6 bases, leaving 5 bases not matched to a gene. The CDR3 consists of 12 residues. The CDR3 DNA reads as TGTGCCAGCCGGGACAGGGGTCGCGAGCAGTACTTC. This gives the protein CASRDRGREQYF.

The rearrangement uses TRBV6-6 and TRBJ1-1; D ambiguous. The CDR3 extends over 14 amino acids. Germline assignment: CDR1 MNHNY and CDR2 SVGAGI (reference sequence). Trimming shortened V by 2 bases and J by 1 base, and 8 bases separated the two germline ends. The CDR3 spells CASSYAQPNTEAFF. CDR3 in DNA: TGTGCCAGCAGTTACGCACAGCCGAACACTGAAGCTTTCTTT.

The chain is built from TRBV5-1 and TRBJ2-3, with 7 nucleotides matching TRBD2. Germline CDR1 reads SGHRS; CDR2 reads YFSETQ. CDR3 length: 14 amino acids. With 4 bases clipped from V and 2 bases from J, the junction kept 4 bases outside the gene matches. CDR3 protein: CASSGGEFTDTQYF. The CDR3 DNA follows: TGCGCCAGCAGCGGGGGGGAGTTCACAGATACGCAGTATTTT.

The V gene is TRBV30, the J gene TRBJ2-7; D tentatively reads TRBD1 or TRBD2 (5 bases each). Trimming took 5 bases from V and 3 from J, leaving 14 bases between them. This CDR3 contains 13 residues. The germline CDR1 and CDR2 sequences are GTSNPN and SVGIG (reference sequence). The CDR3, as DNA: TGTGCCTGGGGGGCCGCACGGGACTACGAGCAGTACTTC. Encoded protein: CAWGAARDYEQYF.

The rearrangement uses TRBV6-5 and TRBJ1-4; 8 bases map to TRBD1. The CDR3 covers 14 residues. The J segment lost 3 bases and the V segment lost 6 bases, leaving 3 bases of the junction unmatched. Per the germline V gene, CDR1 is MNHEY and CDR2 is SVGAGI. CDR3 coding DNA: TGTGCCAGCAGAGGGACAGGACCTAATGAAAAACTGTTTTTT. Translation: CASRGTGPNEKLFF.

J is TRBJ2-7 and V is TRBV7-2; a possible D gene is TRBD1 (6 bases). This CDR3 region has 16 residues. Trimming pared 1 base from V and 3 bases from J, leaving 16 bases between. Germline loops: CDR1 SGHTA, CDR2 FQGNSA. CDR3 sequence reads: CASSLDGGAIIYEQYF. CDR3 DNA: TGTGCCAGCAGCTTAGATGGGGGCGCGATCATCTACGAGCAGTACTTC.

This chain links TRBV19 with TRBJ1-2; 12 nucleotides align to TRBD1. J lost 8 bases, V lost 6 bases, and 13 bases had no gene match. The CDR3 contains 16 residues. Germline CDR1 LNHDA, CDR2 SQIVND (reference sequence). The CDR3 DNA follows: TGTGCCAGTAGCCCAGTCCCGGGACAGGGGGCCGGGGGCTACACCTTC. Protein sequence: CASSPVPGQGAGGYTF.

This clone showed up just once. The chain uses TRBV7-3 and TRBJ2-3; D might be TRBD1 (5 bases). Germline CDR1 is SGHTA and CDR2 is FQGTGA. The CDR3 spans 16 residues. Trimming left V 5 bases short and J 4 bases short, with 19 bases between. CDR3 loop: CASSAQQAPGADTQYF. Written as DNA, the CDR3 is TGTGCCAGCAGCGCACAACAGGCCCCTGGGGCAGATACGCAGTATTTT.

The chain has TRBV21-1 and TRBJ2-6. TRBV21-1 is reported as a pseudogene. This CDR3 is built from 18 residues. The CDR3 bases are TGTGCCAGCAGCAAACCGAGGGGAAACAGATCCGGGGCCAACGTCCTGACTTTC. It translates to CASSKPRGNRSGANVLTF.

This clone was seen only once. The V call is TRBV7-3, the J call TRBJ2-1; D is tentatively TRBD1 or TRBD2 (6 bases each). Between the trimmed V and J ends, which lost 4 bases and 6 bases, there was a span of 13 bases. CDR3 length equals 14 residues. The germline V gene encodes CDR1 SGHTA and CDR2 FQGTGA. DNA for the CDR3: TGTGCCAGCAGCTACTCTGGAGGGGGCAATGAGCAGTTCTTC. Translated: CASSYSGGGNEQFF.

The chain joins TRBV6-1 to TRBJ2-3; 8 nucleotides line up with TRBD1. The CDR3 contains 15 residues. V lost 4 bases and J lost 2; bases outside the gene matches: 5. The germline CDR1 and CDR2 sequences are MNHNS and SASEGT. The CDR3: CASSAGGSPTDTQYF. CDR3 coding DNA: TGTGCCAGCAGTGCAGGGGGCTCCCCCACAGATACGCAGTATTTT.

The chain employs TRBV6-4 and TRBJ2-1; 7 bases are a match to TRBD2. The germline V gene has CDR1 MRHNA and CDR2 SNTAGT. The CDR3 is made up of 14 amino acids. The trim removed 4 bases at V and 7 bases at J, leaving 7 bases unmatched. CDR3 sequence reads: CASSVGGSLNEQFF. As DNA, the CDR3 is TGTGCCAGCAGTGTGGGGGGGTCTTTAAATGAGCAGTTCTTC.

This clone was recorded only once. The chain has TRBV5-4 and TRBJ2-1; 11 bases line up with TRBD2. CDR1 is SGHNT, CDR2 YYREEE, per germline (reference sequence). This CDR3 has 18 residues. The J segment lost 0 bases and the V segment lost 4 bases, leaving 9 bases of the junction unmatched. The CDR3 DNA follows: TGTGCCAGCAGCGGGCCGGGGACTAGCGGAAGCTCCTACAATGAGCAGTTCTTC. Its translation is CASSGPGTSGSSYNEQFF.

On this clone: At one end, the junction sequence differs from germline, possibly due to a read error. CDR3 protein: CASSLDLRHPDF. For the CDR3, the DNA is TGTGCCAGCAGCTTAGATCTAAGGCACCCCGACTTC. The rearrangement joins TRBV11-2 to TRBJ1-2, with no clear D. Germline values: CDR1 SGHAT, CDR2 FQNNGV. This CDR3 contains 12 residues.

This chain links TRBV7-9 with TRBJ1-1, with unresolved D. V was clipped by 2 bases and J by 11 bases, with 15 bases between them. The CDR3 consists of 13 residues. Germline V gene data show CDR1 as SEHNR and CDR2 as FQNEAQ (reference sequence). CDR3 nucleotides: TGTGCCAGCAGCTTAAGAGTGGAAGGTGACGCTTTCTTT. It encodes CASSLRVEGDAFF.

The chain has TRBV18 and TRBJ2-7; D is unresolved. Per germline, CDR1 KGHSH and CDR2 LQKENI. V shed 2 bases and J shed 5 bases, with 7 bases lying between them. This CDR3 is built from 12 residues. In DNA form, the CDR3 reads TGTGCCAGCTCACCAGGCGAGGACGAGCAGTACTTC. As protein: CASSPGEDEQYF.

The chain carries TRBV7-2 and TRBJ2-1; TRBD2 matches at 7 bases. V lost 3 bases and J lost 4; bases outside the gene matches: 6. CDR3 length equals 15 residues. CDR1 SGHTA and CDR2 FQGNSA come from the germline V gene. CDR3 residues: CASSFSSGNYNEQFF. The CDR3 nucleotides are TGTGCCAGCAGCTTCTCTAGCGGCAATTACAATGAGCAGTTCTTC.